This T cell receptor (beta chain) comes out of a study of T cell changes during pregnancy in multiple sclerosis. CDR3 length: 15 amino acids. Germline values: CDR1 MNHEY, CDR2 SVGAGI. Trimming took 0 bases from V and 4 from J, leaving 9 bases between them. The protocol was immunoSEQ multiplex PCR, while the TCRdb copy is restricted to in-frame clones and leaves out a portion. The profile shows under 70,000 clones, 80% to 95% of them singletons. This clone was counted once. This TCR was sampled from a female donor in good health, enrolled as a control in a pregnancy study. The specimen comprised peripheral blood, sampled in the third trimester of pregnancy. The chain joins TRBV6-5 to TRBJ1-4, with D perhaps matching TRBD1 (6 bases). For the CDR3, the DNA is TGTGCCAGCAGTTACTCACGGACAGTTAATGAAAAACTGTTTTTT. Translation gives CASSYSRTVNEKLFF.